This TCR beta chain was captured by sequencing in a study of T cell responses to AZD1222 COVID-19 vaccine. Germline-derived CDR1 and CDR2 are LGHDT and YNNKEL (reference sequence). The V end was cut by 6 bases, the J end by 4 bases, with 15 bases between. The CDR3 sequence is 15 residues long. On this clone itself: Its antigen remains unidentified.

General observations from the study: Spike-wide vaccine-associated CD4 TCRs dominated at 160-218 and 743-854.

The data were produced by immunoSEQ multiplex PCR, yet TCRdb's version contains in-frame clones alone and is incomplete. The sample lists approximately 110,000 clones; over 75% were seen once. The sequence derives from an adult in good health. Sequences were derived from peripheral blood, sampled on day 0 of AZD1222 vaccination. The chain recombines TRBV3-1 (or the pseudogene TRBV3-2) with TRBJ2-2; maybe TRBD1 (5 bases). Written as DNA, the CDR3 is TGTGCCAGCAGACCCCAGGGTAGAGTCACCGGGGAGCTGTTTTTT. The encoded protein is CASRPQGRVTGELFF.